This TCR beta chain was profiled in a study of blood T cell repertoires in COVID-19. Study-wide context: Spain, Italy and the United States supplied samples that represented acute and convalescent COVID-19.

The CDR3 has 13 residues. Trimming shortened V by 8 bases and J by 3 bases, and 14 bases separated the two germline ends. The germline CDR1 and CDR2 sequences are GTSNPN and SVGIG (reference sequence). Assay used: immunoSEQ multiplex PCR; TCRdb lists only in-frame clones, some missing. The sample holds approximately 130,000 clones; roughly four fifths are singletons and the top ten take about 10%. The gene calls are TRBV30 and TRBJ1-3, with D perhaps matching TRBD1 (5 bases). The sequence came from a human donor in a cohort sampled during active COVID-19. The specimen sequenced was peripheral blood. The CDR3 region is CAQSRAGGNTIYF. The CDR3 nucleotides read TGTGCCCAAAGCAGGGCTGGTGGAAACACCATATATTTT.